This T cell receptor beta chain derives from a study of CXCR3-negative and CXCR3-positive naive CD8 T cells. The method, 5' RACE with UMI labels, was used to prepare the TRB cDNA libraries. TCRdb reworked the 5' RACE reads into one entry per CDR3 protein, no DNA. This sample's table has under 55,000 distinct CDR3 sequences. To note about this clonotype: As yet, its antigen is unknown.

Study results and limitations: CXCR3 expression partially decreased after cryopreservation; most assays used fresh PBMCs.

The origin of this receptor is a human donor in good health. Some clones in this sample may be carry-over from other donors' samples. The specimen was memory CD8+ T cells from blood.

The CDR3 protein is CSAREFPGSDNSPLHF. V usage is TRBV20-1 and J usage is TRBJ1-6; with no DNA, the TCRdb D assignment of TRBD1 cannot be verified. This CDR3 is 16 amino acids long. Germline lookup yields CDR1 DFQATT and CDR2 SNEGSKA (reference sequence).